This T cell receptor (beta chain) originates from a study of blood T cell repertoires in COVID-19. Study overall: The origin of the acute and convalescent COVID-19 samples was the United States, Italy and Spain. From T cells, B-cell-depleted T cells, or PBMCs came the material, which was cDNA or gDNA.

Authors' analysis steps: Cell counts per sample came from amplifying reference gene primers. Assay used: immunoSEQ multiplex PCR; TCRdb lists only in-frame clones, some missing. D and trimming come from the DNA, and the V and J calls and clone size come from that table. Seen here are 200,000 to 250,000 clones, approximately 81% observed once, and the top ten hold 4.5% to 5.5%. The CDR3 length is 14 residues. V was clipped by 3 bases and J by 5 bases, with 13 bases between them. Germline loops: CDR1 MNHEY, CDR2 SVGAGI. This TCR came from a woman aged 60-75 years who had recovered from COVID-19. The V gene is TRBV6-5, the J gene TRBJ1-1; tentatively, D is TRBD1 (6 bases). The sequenced sample consisted of peripheral blood. Written as DNA, the CDR3 is TGTGCCAGCAGTTATCCAGGGAGGGGGACTGAAGCTTTCTTT. Translation: CASSYPGRGTEAFF.